This entry features one T cell receptor beta chain sequence. Its antigen is undetermined. TCRdb ran MiXCR on the reads and lists one entry per CDR3 protein. The table records 200,000 to 300,000 distinct CDR3 sequences, about an eighth of them present only once. This CDR3 is 14 amino acids long. Per the germline V gene, CDR1 is DFQATT and CDR2 is SNEGSKA (reference sequence). The V segment lost 6 bases and the J segment 6 bases; nucleotides outside the gene matches: 6. The source of the sample is a study of T cell repertoires in cytomegalovirus infection. Study-wide context: It can be stated that public TCR beta signatures indicated CMV infection as well as a matching HLA type.

Study-level findings and limits: Of the TCR beta families, the public ones yielded a cumulative frequency that identified carriers of CMV plus the relevant HLA. Dominating the ex vivo response were HLA-C-restricted CMV-specific TCR beta clonotypes.

Sequenced: PBMCs. This sequence originates from a human donor in good health (CMV status not recorded). Some clones in this sample may be carry-over from other donors' samples. The chain employs TRBV20-1 and TRBJ2-1, with TRBD2 identical over 12 bases. The CDR3 DNA reads as TGCAGTGCCCGGACTAGCGGGAATTCCAATGAGCAGTTCTTC. It codes for CSARTSGNSNEQFF.